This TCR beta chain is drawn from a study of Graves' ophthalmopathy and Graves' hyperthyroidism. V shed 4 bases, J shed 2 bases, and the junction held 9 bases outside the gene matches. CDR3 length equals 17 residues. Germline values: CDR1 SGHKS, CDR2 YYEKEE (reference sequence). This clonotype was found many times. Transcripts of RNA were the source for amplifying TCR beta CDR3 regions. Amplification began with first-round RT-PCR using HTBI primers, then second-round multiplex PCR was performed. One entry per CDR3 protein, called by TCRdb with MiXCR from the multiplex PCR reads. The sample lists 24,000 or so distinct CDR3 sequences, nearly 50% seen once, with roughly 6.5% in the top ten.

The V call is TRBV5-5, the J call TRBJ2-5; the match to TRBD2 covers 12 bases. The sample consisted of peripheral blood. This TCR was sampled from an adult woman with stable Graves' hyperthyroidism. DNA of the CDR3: TGTGCCAGCAGCGTAGGACTTGGGACTAGCGGGCAAGAGACCCAGTACTTC. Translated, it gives CASSVGLGTSGQETQYF.